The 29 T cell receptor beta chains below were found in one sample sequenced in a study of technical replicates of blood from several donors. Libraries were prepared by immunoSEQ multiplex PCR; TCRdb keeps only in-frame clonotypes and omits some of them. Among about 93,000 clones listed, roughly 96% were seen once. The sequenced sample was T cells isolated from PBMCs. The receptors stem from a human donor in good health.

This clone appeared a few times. The CDR3 protein is CASSEEGRGYF. Here the CDR3 DNA reads TGTGCCAGCAGTGAAGAGGGGAGGGGGTATTTT. The chain couples TRBV2 to TRBJ2-3, with TRBD2 matching 7 bases. The germline V gene has CDR1 SNHLY and CDR2 FYNNEI. The CDR3 sequence is 11 residues long. Trimming at V came to 1 base and at J to 14 bases, leaving 3 bases not matched to a gene.

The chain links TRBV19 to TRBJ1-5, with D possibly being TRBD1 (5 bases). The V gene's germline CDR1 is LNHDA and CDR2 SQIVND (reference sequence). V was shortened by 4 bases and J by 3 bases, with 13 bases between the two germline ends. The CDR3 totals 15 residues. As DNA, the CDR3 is TGTGCCAGTAGTAAGCAGGGTCAGGACAATCAGCCCCAGCATTTT. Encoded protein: CASSKQGQDNQPQHF.

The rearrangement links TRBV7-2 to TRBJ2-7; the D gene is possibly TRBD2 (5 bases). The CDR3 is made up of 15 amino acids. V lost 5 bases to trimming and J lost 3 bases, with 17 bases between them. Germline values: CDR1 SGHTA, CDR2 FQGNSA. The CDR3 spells CASSARGLSYYEQYF. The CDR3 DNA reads TGTGCCAGCAGCGCACGAGGGCTAAGCTACTACGAGCAGTACTTC.

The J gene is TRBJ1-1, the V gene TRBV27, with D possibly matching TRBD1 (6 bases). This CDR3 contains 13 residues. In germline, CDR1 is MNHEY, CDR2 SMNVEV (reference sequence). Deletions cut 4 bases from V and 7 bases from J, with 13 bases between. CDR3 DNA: TGTGCCAGCAGTTACCGGGACAATAATGAAGCTTTCTTT. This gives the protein CASSYRDNNEAFF.

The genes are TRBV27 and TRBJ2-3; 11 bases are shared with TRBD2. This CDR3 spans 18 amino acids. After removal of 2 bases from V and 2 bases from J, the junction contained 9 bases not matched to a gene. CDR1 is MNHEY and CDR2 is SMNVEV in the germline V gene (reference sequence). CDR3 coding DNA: TGTGCCAGCAGTTTAGTTAGCGGGAGGGCCAGGGACACAGATACGCAGTATTTT. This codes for CASSLVSGRARDTDTQYF.

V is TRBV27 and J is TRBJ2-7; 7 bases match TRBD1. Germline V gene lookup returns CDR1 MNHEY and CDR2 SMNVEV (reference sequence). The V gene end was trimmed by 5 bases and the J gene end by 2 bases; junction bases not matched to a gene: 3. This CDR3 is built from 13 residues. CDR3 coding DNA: TGTGCCAGCAGTATGAGGGGGCCCTACGAGCAGTACTTC. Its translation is CASSMRGPYEQYF.

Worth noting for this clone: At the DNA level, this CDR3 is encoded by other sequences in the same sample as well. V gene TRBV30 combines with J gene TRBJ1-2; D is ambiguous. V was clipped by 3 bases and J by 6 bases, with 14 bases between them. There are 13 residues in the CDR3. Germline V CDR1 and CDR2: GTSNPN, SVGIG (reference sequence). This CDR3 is CAWSVAESHGYTF. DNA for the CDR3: TGTGCCTGGAGCGTTGCTGAGTCTCATGGCTACACCTTC.

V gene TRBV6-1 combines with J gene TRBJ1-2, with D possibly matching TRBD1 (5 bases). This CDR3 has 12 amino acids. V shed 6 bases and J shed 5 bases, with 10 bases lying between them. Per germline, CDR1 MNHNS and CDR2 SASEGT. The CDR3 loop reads CASRDGAYGYTF. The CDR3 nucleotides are TGTGCCAGCAGGGATGGGGCGTATGGCTACACCTTC.

The DNA of the CDR3 is TGTGCCTGGAACAGGGACCGGCGGACTGAAGCTTTCTTT. The encoded protein is CAWNRDRRTEAFF. This rearrangement joins TRBV30 to TRBJ1-1; TRBD1 might be the D (6 bases). CDR3 length: 13 amino acids. CDR1 GTSNPN and CDR2 SVGIG come from the germline V gene (reference sequence). The germline V and J ends were trimmed by 4 bases and 5 bases, with 14 bases remaining between them.

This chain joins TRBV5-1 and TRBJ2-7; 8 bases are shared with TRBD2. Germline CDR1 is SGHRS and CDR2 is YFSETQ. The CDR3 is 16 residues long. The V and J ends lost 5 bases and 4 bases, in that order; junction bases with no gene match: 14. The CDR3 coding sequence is TGCGCCAGCAGTCCAGCGGGGGCCGGGCGGGGGTACGAGCAGTACTTC. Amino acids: CASSPAGAGRGYEQYF.

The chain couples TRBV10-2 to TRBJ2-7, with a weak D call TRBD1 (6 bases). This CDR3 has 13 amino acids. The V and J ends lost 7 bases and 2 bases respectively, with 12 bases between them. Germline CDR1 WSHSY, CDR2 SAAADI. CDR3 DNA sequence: TGCGCCAGCAACCCGAGACAGGCCTACGAGCAGTACTTC. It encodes CASNPRQAYEQYF.

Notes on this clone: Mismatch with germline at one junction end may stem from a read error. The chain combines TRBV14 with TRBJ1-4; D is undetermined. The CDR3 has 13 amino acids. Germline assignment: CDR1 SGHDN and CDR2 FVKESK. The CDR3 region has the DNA TGTGCCAGAAGCCCGCGGGTTAATGAAAAACTGTTTTTT. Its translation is CARSPRVNEKLFF.

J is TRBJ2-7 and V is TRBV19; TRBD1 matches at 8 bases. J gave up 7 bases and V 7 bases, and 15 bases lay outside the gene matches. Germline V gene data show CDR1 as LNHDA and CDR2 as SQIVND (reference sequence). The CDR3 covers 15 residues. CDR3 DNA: TGTGCCAGTAAATACTCCGGGACAGGCCTTGGGGAGCAGTACTTC. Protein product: CASKYSGTGLGEQYF.

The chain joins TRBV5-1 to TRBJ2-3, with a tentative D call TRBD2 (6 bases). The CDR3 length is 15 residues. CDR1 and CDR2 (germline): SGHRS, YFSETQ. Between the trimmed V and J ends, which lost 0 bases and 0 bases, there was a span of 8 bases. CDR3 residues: CASSLGSGSTDTQYF. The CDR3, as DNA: TGCGCCAGCAGCTTGGGCAGCGGGAGCACAGATACGCAGTATTTT.

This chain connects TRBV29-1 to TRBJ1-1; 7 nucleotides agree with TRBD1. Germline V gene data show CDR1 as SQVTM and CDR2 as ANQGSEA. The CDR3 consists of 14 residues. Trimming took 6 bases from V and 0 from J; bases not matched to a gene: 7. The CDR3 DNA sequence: TGCAGCGTCGACCAGGACAGGATGAACACTGAAGCTTTCTTT. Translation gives CSVDQDRMNTEAFF.

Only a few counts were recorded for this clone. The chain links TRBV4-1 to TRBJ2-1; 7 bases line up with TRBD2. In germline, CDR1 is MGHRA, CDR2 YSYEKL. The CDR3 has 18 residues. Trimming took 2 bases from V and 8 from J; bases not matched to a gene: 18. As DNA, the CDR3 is TGCGCCAGCAGCCAACCCAAACTGGGTAGCGGGTTTACTGATGAGCAGTTCTTC. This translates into CASSQPKLGSGFTDEQFF.

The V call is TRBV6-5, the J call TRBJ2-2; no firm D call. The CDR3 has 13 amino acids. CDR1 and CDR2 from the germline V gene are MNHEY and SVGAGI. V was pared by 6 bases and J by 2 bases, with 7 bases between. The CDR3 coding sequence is TGTGCCAGCAGACCAGTTAACACCGGGGAGCTGTTTTTT. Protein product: CASRPVNTGELFF.

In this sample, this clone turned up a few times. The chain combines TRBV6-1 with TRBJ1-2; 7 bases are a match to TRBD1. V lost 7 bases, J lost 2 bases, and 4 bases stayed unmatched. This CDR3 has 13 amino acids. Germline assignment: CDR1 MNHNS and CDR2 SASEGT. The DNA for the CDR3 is TGTGCCAGCAAGACGGGACAGAACTATGGCTACACCTTC. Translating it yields CASKTGQNYGYTF.

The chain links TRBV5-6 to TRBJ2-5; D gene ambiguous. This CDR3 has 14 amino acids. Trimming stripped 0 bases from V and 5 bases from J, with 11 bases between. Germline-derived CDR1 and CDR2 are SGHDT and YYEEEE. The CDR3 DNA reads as TGTGCCAGCAGCTTGGCCAAATTGCGGGAGACCCAGTACTTC. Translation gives CASSLAKLRETQYF.

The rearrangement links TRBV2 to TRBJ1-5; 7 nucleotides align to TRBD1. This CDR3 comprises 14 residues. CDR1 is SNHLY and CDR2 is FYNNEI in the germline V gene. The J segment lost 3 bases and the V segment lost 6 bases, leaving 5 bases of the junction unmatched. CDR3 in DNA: TGTGCCAGCAGCCCCGGGACAGCCAATCAGCCCCAGCATTTT. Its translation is CASSPGTANQPQHF.

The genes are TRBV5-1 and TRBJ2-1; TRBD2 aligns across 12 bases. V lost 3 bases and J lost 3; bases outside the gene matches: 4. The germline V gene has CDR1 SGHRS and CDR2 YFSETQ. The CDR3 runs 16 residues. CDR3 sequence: CASSSSGGAFYNEQFF. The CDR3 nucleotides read TGCGCCAGCAGCTCTAGCGGGGGGGCCTTCTACAATGAGCAGTTCTTC. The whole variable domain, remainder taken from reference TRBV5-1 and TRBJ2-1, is KAGVTQTPRYLIKTRGQQVTLSCSPISGHRSVSWYQQTPGQGLQFLFEYFSETQRNKGNFPGRFSGRQFSNSRSEMNVSTLELGDSALYLCASSSSGGAFYNEQFFGPGTRLTVL.

CDR3 residues: CASTRDRQETQYF. DNA of the CDR3: TGTGCCAGCACCAGGGACAGACAAGAGACCCAGTACTTC. V is TRBV6-5 and J is TRBJ2-5; 7 nucleotides line up with TRBD1. The length of the CDR3 is 13 residues. The J segment lost 2 bases and the V segment lost 7 bases, leaving 4 bases of the junction unmatched. Germline CDR1 MNHEY, CDR2 SVGAGI.

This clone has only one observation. The CDR3 loop is CASSLSGEGYNEQFF. CDR3 bases: TGTGCCAGCAGTTTATCCGGGGAGGGCTACAATGAGCAGTTCTTC. The rearrangement links TRBV27 to TRBJ2-1; 7 bases map to TRBD2. Germline V gene data show CDR1 as MNHEY and CDR2 as SMNVEV (reference sequence). V lost 0 bases, J lost 3 bases, and 2 bases stayed unmatched. This CDR3 spans 15 amino acids.

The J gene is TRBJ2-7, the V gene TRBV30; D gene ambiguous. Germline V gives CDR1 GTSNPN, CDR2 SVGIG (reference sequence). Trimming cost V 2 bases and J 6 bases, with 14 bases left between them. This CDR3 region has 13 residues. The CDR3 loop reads CAWSSSSAAEQYF. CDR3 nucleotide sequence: TGTGCCTGGAGTAGTAGCTCGGCGGCCGAGCAGTACTTC.

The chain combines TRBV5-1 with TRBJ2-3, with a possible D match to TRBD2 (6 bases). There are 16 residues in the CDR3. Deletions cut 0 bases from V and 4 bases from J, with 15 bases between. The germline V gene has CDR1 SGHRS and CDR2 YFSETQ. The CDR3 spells CASSLAGGSVPDTQYF. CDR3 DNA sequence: TGCGCCAGCAGCTTGGCTGGAGGGAGTGTCCCAGATACGCAGTATTTT.

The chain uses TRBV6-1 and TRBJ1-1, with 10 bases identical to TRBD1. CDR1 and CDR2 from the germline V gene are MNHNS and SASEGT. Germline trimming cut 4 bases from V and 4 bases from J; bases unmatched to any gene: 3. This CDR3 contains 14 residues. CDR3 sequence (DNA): TGTGCCAGCAGTGGGGGGACAGGGGTCACTGAAGCTTTCTTT. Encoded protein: CASSGGTGVTEAFF.

As DNA, the CDR3 is TGTGCCAGCAGTGTTACACCGCTCGCTTCTGGAAACACCATATATTTT. As protein: CASSVTPLASGNTIYF. The rearrangement joins TRBV6-1 to TRBJ1-3; D not resolved. The CDR3 spans 16 residues. Trimming removed 4 bases at V and 1 base at J, with 14 bases between. CDR1 MNHNS and CDR2 SASEGT come from the germline V gene.

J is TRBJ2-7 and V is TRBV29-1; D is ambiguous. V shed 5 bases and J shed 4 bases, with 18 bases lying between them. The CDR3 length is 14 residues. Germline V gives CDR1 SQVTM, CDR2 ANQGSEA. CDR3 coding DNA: TGCAGCGTTCGCTTCGGCGGCTCTCTTTACGAGCAGTACTTC. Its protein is CSVRFGGSLYEQYF.

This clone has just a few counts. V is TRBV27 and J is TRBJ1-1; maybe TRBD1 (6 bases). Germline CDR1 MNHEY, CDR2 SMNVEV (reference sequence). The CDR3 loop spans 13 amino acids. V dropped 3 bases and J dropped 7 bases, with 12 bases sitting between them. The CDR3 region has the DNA TGTGCCAGCAGTTTGGGTCAGGGGAATGAAGCTTTCTTT. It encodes CASSLGQGNEAFF.